This TCR beta chain appears in the sequencing data of a study of shared clonotypes between healthy human individuals. TCRdb keeps only in-frame clones here, not all; method: immunoSEQ multiplex PCR. The sample shows about 960,000 clones, approximately 80% of them seen only once. This CDR3 has 19 amino acids. CDR1 is LNHDA, CDR2 SQIVND, per germline (reference sequence). V was pared by 4 bases and J by 1 base, with 14 bases of the junction left unmatched. Donors comprised healthy HIV-negative adults lacking recent acute infections or vaccinations. Division of CD4+ cells produced a CD45RA+ naive subset and a CD45RA-negative memory subset. General observations from the study: Rarefaction gave evidence that sorted-subset sequencing remained incomplete despite large depth.

This clone was seen a single time. Antigen specificity is unknown. The source material was memory CD4+ T cells sorted from blood. Subset: CD45RA-negative fraction. This receptor was taken from a man younger than 30 in good health. The V and J genes are TRBV19 and TRBJ2-3, with TRBD2 matching 10 bases. The CDR3 DNA reads as TGTGCCAGTAGTAACCCGAAGAGAATTGGACTAGCGGGCACAGATACGCAGTATTTT. It yields the protein CASSNPKRIGLAGTDTQYF. The complete variable domain, with remaining parts taken from reference TRBV19 and TRBJ2-3, reads DGGITQSPKYLFRKEGQNVTLSCEQNLNHDAMYWYRQDPGQGLRLIYYSQIVNDFQKGDIAEGYSVSREKKESFPLTVTSAQKNPTAFYLCASSNPKRIGLAGTDTQYFGPGTRLTVL.